The rows below give T cell receptor beta chains drawn from one sample of a study of beta chain features in type 1 diabetes. Only in-frame clones appear in the TCRdb table, and some are missing; sequencing was by immunoSEQ multiplex PCR. Of 300,000 to 350,000 clones in the sample, around 15% were seen once. Source material: central memory CD4+ T cells from blood. The receptor set was obtained from a man between 25 and 39 years old in good health. Both conserved end residues are part of each CDR3. Fields, in order: V gene, CDR3 protein.

V: TRBV29-1
CDR3: CSVDKVGGLETQYF

V: TRBV20-1
CDR3: CSALELETQYF

V: TRBV5-6
CDR3: CASSLLDTGELFF

V: TRBV9
CDR3: CASSVGGVGGAFF

V: TRBV6-5
CDR3: CASRRTGGADNEQFF

V: TRBV12-5
CDR3: CASGRQQGNLQHTGELFF

V: TRBV5-5
CDR3: CASSHSEGNTIYF

V: TRBV9
CDR3: CASSRSPTGADTQYF

V: TRBV11-3
CDR3: CASSFTGTGGKNTEAFF

V: TRBV19
CDR3: CASSMGPGNGYTF

V: TRBV11-2
CDR3: CASSLRRPSGANVLTF

V: TRBV7-8
CDR3: CASSSLGQGRTSGNQPQHF

V: TRBV19
CDR3: CASRAIGSYEQYF

V: TRBV7-8
CDR3: CASSQFPGNTQYF

V: TRBV14
CDR3: CASSRARDRGNQPQHF

V: TRBV30
CDR3: CAWSVLQGLGETQYF

V: TRBV9
CDR3: CASSPGLAARETQYF

V: TRBV10-3
CDR3: CASKPQINQPQHF

V: TRBV4-3
CDR3: CASSKGRSGYTF

V: TRBV7-7
CDR3: CASSLSRGQVQPQHF

V: TRBV9
CDR3: CASSQNRETEAFF

V: TRBV7-9
CDR3: CASSLQMTGVPNYGYTF

V: TRBV9
CDR3: CASSVGLATVQETQYF

V: TRBV5-4
CDR3: CASSPRTGETQYF

V: TRBV18
CDR3: CASSPSQGSYNEQFF

V: TRBV9
CDR3: CASSVGSTTRGLSEQFF

V: TRBV11-2
CDR3: CASSPSNGLGYNEQFF

V: TRBV29-1
CDR3: CSVVTGGRSPDTQYF

V: TRBV6-6
CDR3: CASRRTGNGNEQFF

V: TRBV2
CDR3: CASSEALNGYTF

V: TRBV5-1
CDR3: CASSPRQGGSGNTIYF

V: TRBV7-9
CDR3: CASSLTPGRGANVLTF

V: TRBV7-2
CDR3: CASSSRDRVTGELFF

V: TRBV25-1
CDR3: CASSAAGAKNIQYF

V: TRBV7-2
CDR3: CASSLEVGGTETQYF

V: TRBV25-1
CDR3: CASSEGVRYEQYF

V: TRBV14
CDR3: CASSHNRVRGGTEAFF

V: TRBV29-1
CDR3: CSVETGTHNEQFF

V: TRBV4-3
CDR3: CASSLALNTEAFF

V: TRBV28
CDR3: CASSPGGRRNGYTF

V: TRBV20-1
CDR3: CSARDHVEAFF